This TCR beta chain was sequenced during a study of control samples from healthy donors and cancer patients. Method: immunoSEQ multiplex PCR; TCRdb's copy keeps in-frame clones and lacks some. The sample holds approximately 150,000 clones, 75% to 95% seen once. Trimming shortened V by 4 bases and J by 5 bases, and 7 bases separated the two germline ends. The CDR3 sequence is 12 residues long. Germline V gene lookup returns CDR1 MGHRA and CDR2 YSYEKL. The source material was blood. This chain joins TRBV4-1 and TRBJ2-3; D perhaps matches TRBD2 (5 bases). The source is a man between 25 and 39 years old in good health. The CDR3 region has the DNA TGCGCCAGCAGCCTAGGAGGAGATACGCAGTATTTT. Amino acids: CASSLGGDTQYF.